The clone carrying this T cell receptor beta chain was detected only once. The repertoire was sequenced with immunoSEQ multiplex PCR; TCRdb's copy has only in-frame clones and lacks some. Among tens of thousands of clones listed, approximately 87% were seen once. Germline V gene sequence: CDR1 MNHEY, CDR2 SVGEGT. The CDR3 is made up of 18 amino acids. With V trimmed by 2 bases and J by 4 bases, 16 bases remained unmatched. This sample was taken from a study of T cell responses to AZD1222 COVID-19 vaccine. This chain joins TRBV6-2 or TRBV6-3 and TRBJ2-5; TRBD1 matches at 7 bases. Sequencing used peripheral blood, obtained 28 days after the second AZD1222 dose. The clonotype originates from an adult who received the AZD1222 COVID-19 vaccine. CDR3 bases: TGTGCCAGCAGTTACGGCTGGGGGACAGATTACAAGACAGAGACCCAGTACTTC. Its translation: CASSYGWGTDYKTETQYF.